A selection of T cell receptor beta chains follows, all from one sample in a study of control samples from healthy donors and cancer patients. Generated by immunoSEQ multiplex PCR, the TCRdb table keeps only in-frame clones and is missing some. The sample consists of about 44,000 clones, about three quarters of them appearing once. Input material: formalin-fixed, paraffin-embedded tissue. Every receptor here comes from a male donor with melanoma. Each CDR3 is given with its conserved first and last residue. A D gene is named only where the DNA matches it firmly. Part of the rows lack a size; the others show once, few, many or a class for expanded clones.

D: NA
J: TRBJ2-7
V: TRBV15
size: medium-sized
DNA: TGTGCCACCAGCGGGAACGTTGGTGCGTGGAATTACGAGCAGTACTTC
CDR3: CATSGNVGAWNYEQYF

D: TRBD2
J: TRBJ2-5
V: TRBV5-1
size: NA
DNA: TGCGCCAGCAGCCCTGGGACTAGCGGAGAGACCCAGTACTTC
CDR3: CASSPGTSGETQYF

D: NA
J: TRBJ1-4
V: TRBV28
size: NA
DNA: TGTGCCAGCAGTTTGGAGGGACAAAATGAAAAACTGTTTTTT
CDR3: CASSLEGQNEKLFF

D: TRBD1
J: TRBJ2-7
V: TRBV2
size: NA
DNA: TGTGCCAGCGCAACAACAGGGGTGCCATACGAGCAGTACTTC
CDR3: CASATTGVPYEQYF

D: TRBD2
J: TRBJ2-7
V: TRBV28
size: NA
DNA: TGTGCCAGCAGTTTACCCGGGACTAGCGCGGCCTACGAGCAGTACTTC
CDR3: CASSLPGTSAAYEQYF

D: NA
J: TRBJ1-6
V: TRBV13
size: NA
DNA: TGTGCCAGCAGCTTAGGCAGGGCGAAACCCCTCCACTTT
CDR3: CASSLGRAKPLHF

D: NA
J: TRBJ2-7
V: TRBV5-4
size: NA
DNA: TGTGCCAGCAGCTTGGCCGGTCGCAAGAGCTCCTACGAGCAGTACTTC
CDR3: CASSLAGRKSSYEQYF

D: NA
J: TRBJ2-7
V: TRBV28
size: NA
DNA: TGTGCCAGCAGTTTGCAGGGCCATTCCTACGAGCAGTACTTC
CDR3: CASSLQGHSYEQYF

D: NA
J: TRBJ2-5
V: TRBV2
size: NA
DNA: TGTGCCAGCAGTTCAGGGGCCGAGACCCAGTACTTC
CDR3: CASSSGAETQYF

D: NA
J: TRBJ2-6
V: TRBV6-6
size: few
DNA: TGTGCCAGCAGCTGGAGGGGGGACAGAAGTCGGAGTGGGGCCAACGTCCTGACTTTC
CDR3: CASSWRGDRSRSGANVLTF

D: TRBD2
J: TRBJ2-7
V: TRBV19
size: NA
DNA: TGTGCCAGTAGTTCCTCGACTAGCGGGAGGGCCACAGCCTACGAGCAGTACTTC
CDR3: CASSSSTSGRATAYEQYF

D: NA
J: TRBJ2-7
V: TRBV5-1
size: few
DNA: TGCGCCAGCAGCCCCCTAGGTGTGGCGGTGGGGGCCCAAGGGGGCGAGCAGTACTTC
CDR3: CASSPLGVAVGAQGGEQYF

D: TRBD2
J: TRBJ2-3
V: TRBV5-1
size: NA
DNA: TGCGCCAGCAGCATGGGACTAGCGGGACCTACCACAGATACGCAGTATTTT
CDR3: CASSMGLAGPTTDTQYF

D: NA
J: TRBJ2-3
V: TRBV2
size: NA
DNA: TGTGCTTCCTACCGGGACCCCGGCGATACGCAGTATTTT
CDR3: CASYRDPGDTQYF

D: NA
J: TRBJ1-2
V: TRBV28
size: NA
DNA: TGTGCCACCCAGGGTAACTATGGCTACACCTTC
CDR3: CATQGNYGYTF

D: NA
J: TRBJ1-5
V: TRBV5-1
size: many
DNA: TGCGCCAGCAGCTTGGGATATAGCAATCAGCCCCAGCATTTT
CDR3: CASSLGYSNQPQHF

D: NA
J: TRBJ2-3
V: TRBV29-1
size: NA
DNA: TGCAGCGTTGGGGGCGGAATCACAGATACGCAGTATTTT
CDR3: CSVGGGITDTQYF

D: TRBD2
J: TRBJ2-1
V: TRBV4-1
size: NA
DNA: TGCGCCAGCAGCCAAGATCTGGGAGGGACCGGCGATGAGCAGTTCTTC
CDR3: CASSQDLGGTGDEQFF

D: NA
J: TRBJ2-7
V: TRBV14
size: NA
DNA: TGTGCCAGCAGCCAAATCCTACAGGGAGAGCAGTACTTC
CDR3: CASSQILQGEQYF

D: NA
J: TRBJ2-5
V: TRBV9
size: NA
DNA: TGTGCCAGCAGCGTAGCCGGGTCGGGAGCAGAGACCCAGTACTTC
CDR3: CASSVAGSGAETQYF

D: NA
J: TRBJ2-2
V: TRBV5-1
size: NA
DNA: TGCGCCAGCAGCGATTCAGACACCGGGGAGCTGTTTTTT
CDR3: CASSDSDTGELFF

D: NA
J: TRBJ1-6
V: TRBV25-1
size: NA
DNA: TGTGCCAGCAGTGACCCCACCTGGAATTCACCCCTCCACTTT
CDR3: CASSDPTWNSPLHF

D: NA
J: TRBJ2-3
V: TRBV28
size: NA
DNA: TGTGCCTCCCGTCGATTGGGGTTGGATACGCAGTATTTT
CDR3: CASRRLGLDTQYF

D: NA
J: TRBJ1-5
V: TRBV19
size: few
DNA: TGTGCCAGCAAAGGGGCAGGGACTCAGCCCCAGCATTTT
CDR3: CASKGAGTQPQHF

D: NA
J: TRBJ1-1
V: TRBV19
size: NA
DNA: TGTGCCAGTAGTATAAGCAGGTCCACTGAAGCTTTCTTT
CDR3: CASSISRSTEAFF

D: NA
J: TRBJ2-1
V: TRBV28
size: NA
DNA: TGTGCCAGCAGTTTCAGACGACCCTTTTCGGGGTTAGAGGTGAGCTACAATGAGCAGTTCTTC
CDR3: CASSFRRPFSGLEVSYNEQFF

D: TRBD1
J: TRBJ2-5
V: TRBV7-9
size: NA
DNA: TGTGCCAGCAGCTCCCCCGGCAGGGGGCTAGAGACCCAGTACTTC
CDR3: CASSSPGRGLETQYF

D: TRBD2
J: TRBJ2-2
V: TRBV18
size: NA
DNA: TGTGCCAGCTCACCTCCGGGACTAGTGAACACCGGGGAGCTGTTTTTT
CDR3: CASSPPGLVNTGELFF

D: NA
J: TRBJ2-2
V: TRBV18
size: few
DNA: TGTGCCAGCTCACCCCCGGCCACCGGGGAGCTGTTTTTT
CDR3: CASSPPATGELFF

D: TRBD1
J: TRBJ1-2
V: TRBV2
size: NA
DNA: TGTGCCAGCGAAGGGACAGAATATGGCTACACCTTC
CDR3: CASEGTEYGYTF

D: TRBD1
J: TRBJ2-1
V: TRBV5-8
size: once
DNA: TGTGCCAGGAGACGGGACGCGTATGGGACAGCCTACAATGAGCAGTTCTTC
CDR3: CARRRDAYGTAYNEQFF